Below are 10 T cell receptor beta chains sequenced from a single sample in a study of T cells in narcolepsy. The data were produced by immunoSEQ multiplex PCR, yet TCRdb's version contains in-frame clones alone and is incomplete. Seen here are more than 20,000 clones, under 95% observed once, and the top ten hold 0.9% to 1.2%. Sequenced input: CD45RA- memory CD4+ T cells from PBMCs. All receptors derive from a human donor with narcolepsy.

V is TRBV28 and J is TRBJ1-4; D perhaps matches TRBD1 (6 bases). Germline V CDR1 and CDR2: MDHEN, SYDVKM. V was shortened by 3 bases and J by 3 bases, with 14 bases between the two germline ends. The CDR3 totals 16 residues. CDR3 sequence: CASSFPGRGPNEKLFF. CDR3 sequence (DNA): TGTGCCAGCAGTTTCCCCGGACGGGGGCCTAATGAAAAACTGTTTTTT.

The CDR3 DNA reads TGCGCCAGCAGCTCCCAGGTAGGGAGGGAGTTCTTC. Protein sequence: CASSSQVGREFF. V and J are TRBV5-1 and TRBJ2-1, with 7 bases matching TRBD2. The CDR3 has 12 amino acids. V was pared by 3 bases and J by 14 bases, with 8 bases of the junction left unmatched. The V gene's germline CDR1 is SGHRS and CDR2 YFSETQ.

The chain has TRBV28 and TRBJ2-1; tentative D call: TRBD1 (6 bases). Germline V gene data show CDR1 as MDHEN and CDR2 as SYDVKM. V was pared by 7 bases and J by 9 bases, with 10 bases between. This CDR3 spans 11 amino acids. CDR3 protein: CASTRGGEQFF. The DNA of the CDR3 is TGTGCCAGCACCAGAGGGGGTGAGCAGTTCTTC.

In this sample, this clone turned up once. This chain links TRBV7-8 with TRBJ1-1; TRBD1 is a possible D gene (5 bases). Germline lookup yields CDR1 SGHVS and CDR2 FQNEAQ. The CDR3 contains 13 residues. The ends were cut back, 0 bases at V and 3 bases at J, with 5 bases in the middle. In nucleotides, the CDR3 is TGTGCCAGCAGCTTAGCGGGGGACACTGAAGCTTTCTTT. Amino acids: CASSLAGDTEAFF.

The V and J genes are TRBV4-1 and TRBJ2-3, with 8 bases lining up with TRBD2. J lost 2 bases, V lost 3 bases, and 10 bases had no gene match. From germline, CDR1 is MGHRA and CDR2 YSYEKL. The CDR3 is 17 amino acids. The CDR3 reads CASSQGLGLGPTDTQYF. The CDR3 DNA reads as TGCGCCAGCAGCCAGGGGTTGGGACTAGGACCCACAGATACGCAGTATTTT.

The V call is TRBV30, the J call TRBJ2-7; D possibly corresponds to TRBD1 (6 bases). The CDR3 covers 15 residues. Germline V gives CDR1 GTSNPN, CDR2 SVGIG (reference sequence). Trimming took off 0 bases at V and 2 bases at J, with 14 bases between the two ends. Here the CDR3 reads CAWSVPTGKTYEQYF. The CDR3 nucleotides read TGTGCCTGGAGTGTACCGACAGGTAAAACCTACGAGCAGTACTTC.

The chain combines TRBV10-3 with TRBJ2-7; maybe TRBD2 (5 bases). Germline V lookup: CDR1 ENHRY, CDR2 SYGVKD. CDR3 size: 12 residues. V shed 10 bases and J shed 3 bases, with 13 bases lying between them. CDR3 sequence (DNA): TGTGCCACCTCCCGGGAACTCTACGAGCAGTACTTC. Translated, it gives CATSRELYEQYF.

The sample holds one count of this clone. The CDR3 protein is CASSLGLVQETQYF. DNA for the CDR3: TGTGCCAGCAGCTTAGGACTAGTCCAAGAGACCCAGTACTTC. The chain uses TRBV7-8 and TRBJ2-5, with D perhaps TRBD2 (6 bases). V was clipped by 1 base and J by 1 base, with 7 bases between them. In germline, CDR1 is SGHVS, CDR2 FQNEAQ. This CDR3 is 14 amino acids long.

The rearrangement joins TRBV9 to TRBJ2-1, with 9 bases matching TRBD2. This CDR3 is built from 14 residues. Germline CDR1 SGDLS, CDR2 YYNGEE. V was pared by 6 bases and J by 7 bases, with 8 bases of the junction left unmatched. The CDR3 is CASNKREVGNEQFF. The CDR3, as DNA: TGTGCCAGCAATAAGCGGGAGGTCGGGAATGAGCAGTTCTTC.

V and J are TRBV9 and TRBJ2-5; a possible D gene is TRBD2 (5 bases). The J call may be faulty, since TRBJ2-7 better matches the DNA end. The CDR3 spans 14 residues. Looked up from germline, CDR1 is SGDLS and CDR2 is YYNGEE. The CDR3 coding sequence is TGTGCCAGCAACGCTCGGGGTTGGTCCTACGAGCAGTACTTC. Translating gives CASNARGWSYEQYF.